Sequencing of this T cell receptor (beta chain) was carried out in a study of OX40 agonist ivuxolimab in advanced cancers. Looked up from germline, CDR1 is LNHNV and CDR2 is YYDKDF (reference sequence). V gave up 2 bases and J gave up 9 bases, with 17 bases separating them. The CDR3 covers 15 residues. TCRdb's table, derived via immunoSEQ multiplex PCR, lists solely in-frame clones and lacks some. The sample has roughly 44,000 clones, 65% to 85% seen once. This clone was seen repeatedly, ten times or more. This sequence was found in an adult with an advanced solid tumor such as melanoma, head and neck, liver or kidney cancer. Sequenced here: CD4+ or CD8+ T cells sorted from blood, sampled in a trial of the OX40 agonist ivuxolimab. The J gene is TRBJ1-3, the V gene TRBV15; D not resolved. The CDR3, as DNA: TGTGCCACCAGCAGATTAGAGGAGGTGTCGGGCACCATATATTTT. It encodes CATSRLEEVSGTIYF.